This T cell receptor beta chain is from a study of shared clonotypes between healthy human individuals. The protocol was immunoSEQ multiplex PCR, while the TCRdb copy is restricted to in-frame clones and leaves out a portion. The sample holds approximately 710,000 clones, about 90% seen once. The CDR3 sequence is 15 residues long. The ends were cut back, 5 bases at V and 1 base at J, with 14 bases in the middle. The V gene's germline CDR1 is SEHNR and CDR2 FQNEAQ (reference sequence). All of the donors resided in Nashville, Tennessee, and each was a Caucasian adult. Sequenced: memory CD8+ T cells from PBMCs. Subset indicated: CD45RO+ cells pooled with CCR7-negative TemRA cells. This TCR derives from a man between 18 and 35 years old in good health. Some clones in this sample may be carry-over from other donors' samples. This chain connects TRBV7-9 to TRBJ1-1; no definite D call. CDR3 residues: CASSPPSGKNTEAFF. DNA for the CDR3: TGTGCCAGCAGCCCCCCGTCAGGAAAGAACACTGAAGCTTTCTTT.